A selection of T cell receptor beta chains follows, all from one sample in a study of T-cell reconstitution after alpha-beta-depleted transplantation in children. One entry per CDR3 protein, called by TCRdb with MiXCR from the PCR reads. The sample shows about 610,000 distinct CDR3 sequences, roughly 10% of them seen only once. Sample: PBMCs from the stem cell graft donor, taken from the stem cell graft. Source of these receptors: a human donor who donated a stem cell graft to a child with acute myeloid leukemia. Each CDR3 is given with its conserved first and last residue. Fields, in order: CDR3 length, J gene, clone size, V gene, D gene, CDR3 DNA, CDR3 protein. The D gene is left open where the match is weak. Clone size is not always given. Where it is, it says once, few, many or a class for expanded clones.

length: 16; J: TRBJ2-7; size: many; V: TRBV12-3/TRBV12-4; D: .; DNA: TGTGCCAGCAGCCTCGGGCCGCAGCAAGAACTCAGTGGGCAGTACTTC; CDR3: CASSLGPQQELSGQYF
length: 15; J: TRBJ2-1; size: few; V: TRBV5-1; D: .; DNA: TGCGCCAGCAGCTTGGTTGGGTTCTCCTACAATGAGCAGTTCTTC; CDR3: CASSLVGFSYNEQFF
length: 14; J: TRBJ2-3; size: many; V: TRBV6-5; D: .; DNA: TGTGCCAGCAGTTCTTGGGGGAGAGGGGATACGCAGTATTTT; CDR3: CASSSWGRGDTQYF
length: 15; J: TRBJ2-2; size: many; V: TRBV6-2/TRBV6-3; D: TRBD2; DNA: TGTGCCAGCAGTAAGCCCGGGAGGGCTACCGGGGAGCTGTTTTTT; CDR3: CASSKPGRATGELFF
length: 13; J: TRBJ2-3; size: many; V: TRBV5-1; D: .; DNA: TGCGCCAGCAGCTTCAGGAGCACAGATACGCAGTATTTT; CDR3: CASSFRSTDTQYF
length: 14; J: TRBJ1-4; size: .; V: TRBV6-1; D: .; DNA: TGTGCCAGCTACCGGCGGGGTGGGTACGAAAAACTGTTTTTT; CDR3: CASYRRGGYEKLFF
length: 15; J: TRBJ2-1; size: many; V: TRBV19; D: .; DNA: TGTGCCAGTAGTATATCGGGAACGTTGCACAATGAGCAGTTCTTC; CDR3: CASSISGTLHNEQFF
length: 15; J: TRBJ2-1; size: many; V: TRBV4-3; D: .; DNA: TGCGCCAGCAGCCAAGTTGCCTACTCCTACAATGAGCAGTTCTTC; CDR3: CASSQVAYSYNEQFF
length: 13; J: TRBJ1-2; size: few; V: TRBV27; D: .; DNA: TGTGCCAGCAGTTTTTGGGCTAACTATGGCTACACCTTC; CDR3: CASSFWANYGYTF
length: 19; J: TRBJ2-6; size: many; V: TRBV9; D: .; DNA: TGTGCCAGCAGCGTAGAGCAGGGAATCCTTCGATCCGGGGCCAACGTCCTGACTTTC; CDR3: CASSVEQGILRSGANVLTF
length: 14; J: TRBJ2-4; size: few; V: TRBV7-2; D: .; DNA: TGTGCCAGCAGCTTAGAGTTAGCCAAAAACATTCAGTACTTC; CDR3: CASSLELAKNIQYF
length: 14; J: TRBJ2-1; size: .; V: TRBV28; D: TRBD1; DNA: TGTGCCAGCAGTTTATGGGGCATGGGACAGGGTACACTCTTC; CDR3: CASSLWGMGQGTLF
length: 15; J: TRBJ2-1; size: .; V: TRBV29-1; D: TRBD2; DNA: TGCAGCGTTGAATTGGCGGGAGGTGGGTACAATGAGCAGTTCTTC; CDR3: CSVELAGGGYNEQFF
length: 16; J: TRBJ2-3; size: .; V: TRBV30; D: TRBD2; DNA: TGTGCCTGGAGTGTAGGACTAGCGGGAGATTTAGATACGCAGTATTTT; CDR3: CAWSVGLAGDLDTQYF
length: 17; J: TRBJ2-7; size: .; V: TRBV5-1; D: TRBD1; DNA: TGCGCCAGCAGCTTGGCCTTCCCACAGGGGATCCCCTACGAGCAGTACTTC; CDR3: CASSLAFPQGIPYEQYF
length: 16; J: TRBJ2-2; size: .; V: TRBV7-3; D: .; DNA: TGTGCCAGCAGCCACCCAGCGGGCCTGAACACCGGGGAGCTGTTTTTT; CDR3: CASSHPAGLNTGELFF
length: 12; J: TRBJ1-1; size: many; V: TRBV6-6; D: TRBD1; DNA: TGTGCCAGCAGTCGACAGGGCCCTGAAGCTTTCTTT; CDR3: CASSRQGPEAFF
length: 16; J: TRBJ2-7; size: many; V: TRBV5-6; D: TRBD2; DNA: TGTGCCAGCAGCTTCTTTTCAAGCGGGAGGGCCAACGAGCAGTACTTC; CDR3: CASSFFSSGRANEQYF
length: 15; J: TRBJ1-2; size: many; V: TRBV7-9; D: .; DNA: TGTGCCAGCAGCTTAGGGCGGGCTTCTAACTATGGCTACACCTTC; CDR3: CASSLGRASNYGYTF
length: 14; J: TRBJ2-7; size: few; V: TRBV3-1; D: TRBD1; DNA: TGTGCCAGCAGCCAAGAGGACAGGGGTGGCGAGCAGTACTTC; CDR3: CASSQEDRGGEQYF
length: 15; J: TRBJ2-7; size: .; V: TRBV5-1; D: TRBD2; DNA: TGCGCCAGCAGCTTGTTCAGCGGGAGTTTCAACGAGCAGTACTTC; CDR3: CASSLFSGSFNEQYF
length: 14; J: TRBJ2-2; size: .; V: TRBV5-1; D: .; DNA: TGCGCCAGCAGCCGGGACTTTAACACCGGGGAGCTGTTTTTT; CDR3: CASSRDFNTGELFF
length: 14; J: TRBJ1-6; size: .; V: TRBV2; D: .; DNA: TGTGCCAGCGCACAGAGTTTTTATAATTCACCCCTCCACTTT; CDR3: CASAQSFYNSPLHF
length: 16; J: TRBJ2-3; size: .; V: TRBV12-3/TRBV12-4; D: TRBD2; DNA: TGTGCCAGCAGCTCTCAAGCGGGGTCGAGCACAGATACGCAGTATTTT; CDR3: CASSSQAGSSTDTQYF
length: 13; J: TRBJ2-1; size: .; V: TRBV6-2/TRBV6-3; D: TRBD2; DNA: TGTGCCACGGTTCAGGGACTAGCGGGGGAGCAGTTCTTC; CDR3: CATVQGLAGEQFF
length: 18; J: TRBJ2-1; size: .; V: TRBV3-1; D: TRBD2; DNA: TGTGCCAGCAGCCAAGAGGGGCTAGGGCGGGAGGAATACAATGAGCAGTTCTTC; CDR3: CASSQEGLGREEYNEQFF
length: 15; J: TRBJ1-5; size: .; V: TRBV20-1; D: TRBD1; DNA: TGCAGTGCTTGGGCGGGACAGGTAGGCAATCAGCCCCAGCATTTT; CDR3: CSAWAGQVGNQPQHF
length: 14; J: TRBJ1-5; size: few; V: TRBV12-3/TRBV12-4; D: .; DNA: TGTGCCAGCATCCTGGGACCTGGCAATCAGCCCCAGCATTTT; CDR3: CASILGPGNQPQHF
length: 14; J: TRBJ1-6; size: .; V: TRBV20-1; D: .; DNA: TGCAGTGCTAGAGTGGGGGAAATTAATTCACCCCTCCACTTT; CDR3: CSARVGEINSPLHF
length: 14; J: TRBJ1-1; size: .; V: TRBV29-1; D: TRBD1; DNA: TGCAGCGTTGAAGGGAGGACAGGGGGCACTGAAGCTTTCTTT; CDR3: CSVEGRTGGTEAFF
length: 15; J: TRBJ2-1; size: many; V: TRBV11-2; D: .; DNA: TGTGCCAGCAGCTTAGCGGTGGGAGCTTACAATGAGCAGTTCTTC; CDR3: CASSLAVGAYNEQFF
length: 14; J: TRBJ2-1; size: many; V: TRBV25-1; D: .; DNA: TGTGCCAGCAGTGACCGGGAGCCGCGAAATGAGCAGTTCTTC; CDR3: CASSDREPRNEQFF
length: 14; J: TRBJ1-2; size: .; V: TRBV20-1; D: TRBD1; DNA: TGCAGTGCCCACACAGGGGCCTCTAACTATGGCTACACCTTC; CDR3: CSAHTGASNYGYTF
length: 13; J: TRBJ2-7; size: few; V: TRBV20-1; D: .; DNA: TGCAGTGCTTACCGGGACTCCGAGAGAGAGCAGTACTTC; CDR3: CSAYRDSEREQYF
length: 16; J: TRBJ1-5; size: many; V: TRBV6-5; D: .; DNA: TGTGCCAGCAGTACCGGGACGGTCGGTAGCAATCAGCCCCAGCATTTT; CDR3: CASSTGTVGSNQPQHF
length: 14; J: TRBJ2-1; size: few; V: TRBV20-1; D: TRBD2; DNA: TGCAGTGCATCGGGACTAGCGGCCTACAATGAGCAGTTCTTC; CDR3: CSASGLAAYNEQFF
length: 11; J: TRBJ1-1; size: many; V: TRBV12-5; D: .; DNA: TGTGCTAGTGCAGTGAACACTGAAGCTTTCTTT; CDR3: CASAVNTEAFF
length: 17; J: TRBJ2-5; size: many; V: TRBV3-1; D: TRBD2; DNA: TGTGCCAGCAGCCAAGATAGCCTAGCGGGAGTAGAAGAGACCCAGTACTTC; CDR3: CASSQDSLAGVEETQYF
length: 16; J: TRBJ2-3; size: .; V: TRBV3-1; D: .; DNA: TGTGCCAGCAGCCTATCTTGGCCCGAGAGGACAGATACGCAGTATTTT; CDR3: CASSLSWPERTDTQYF
length: 15; J: TRBJ1-1; size: .; V: TRBV23-1; D: .; DNA: TGCGCCAGCAGTCAACCCGAACTTCAACAGGGAGCAGCTTTCTTT; CDR3: CASSQPELQQGAAFF
length: 14; J: TRBJ2-1; size: .; V: TRBV28; D: TRBD2; DNA: TGTGCGGGCGGAGCGGGGGCCTCCTTCAATGAGCAGTTCTTC; CDR3: CAGGAGASFNEQFF
length: 12; J: TRBJ2-1; size: .; V: TRBV29-1; D: .; DNA: TGCAGCGCCCGGGAGAGCTACAATGAGCAGTTCTTC; CDR3: CSARESYNEQFF
length: 13; J: TRBJ1-6; size: .; V: TRBV28; D: TRBD1; DNA: TGTGCCAGCAATGGGGACAGAGTTTCACCCCTCCACTTT; CDR3: CASNGDRVSPLHF
length: 14; J: TRBJ1-4; size: few; V: TRBV12-3/TRBV12-4; D: .; DNA: TGTGCCAGCAGTACCGGGGCCCCGAGTGAAAAACTGTTTTTT; CDR3: CASSTGAPSEKLFF
length: 14; J: TRBJ1-1; size: .; V: TRBV7-8; D: .; DNA: TGTGCCAGCAGCCCTGACAGTCTGAACACTGAAGCTTTCTTT; CDR3: CASSPDSLNTEAFF
length: 16; J: TRBJ2-1; size: few; V: TRBV24-1; D: TRBD1; DNA: TGTGCCACCAGTGATACCCAGGGGGTCGCCTACAATGAGCAGTTCTTC; CDR3: CATSDTQGVAYNEQFF
length: 11; J: TRBJ2-7; size: many; V: TRBV12-3/TRBV12-4; D: .; DNA: TGTGCCAGCAGTAAAGGGTACGAGCAGTACTTC; CDR3: CASSKGYEQYF
length: 15; J: TRBJ1-2; size: few; V: TRBV6-1; D: .; DNA: TGTGCCAGCAGTACCCCTGTTTTAGGGGAGGTTGGCTACACCTTC; CDR3: CASSTPVLGEVGYTF
length: 15; J: TRBJ2-1; size: many; V: TRBV20-1; D: .; DNA: TGCAGTGCTAAGTCCCTCACAAGCCCGGTCAATGAGCAGTTCTTC; CDR3: CSAKSLTSPVNEQFF
length: 15; J: TRBJ2-1; size: .; V: TRBV5-1; D: TRBD2; DNA: TGCGCCAGCAGCGGGGGACTAGCGGGGAAGGGGGAGCAGTTCTTC; CDR3: CASSGGLAGKGEQFF
length: 15; J: TRBJ2-3; size: .; V: TRBV29-1; D: TRBD2; DNA: TGCAGCGTAGTAAGACTAGCGGGAGTCACAGATACGCAGTATTTT; CDR3: CSVVRLAGVTDTQYF
length: 15; J: TRBJ2-4; size: .; V: TRBV28; D: .; DNA: TGTGCCAGCAGTTTAGAGAGTGGAACCAAAAACATTCAGTACTTC; CDR3: CASSLESGTKNIQYF
length: 15; J: TRBJ2-2; size: few; V: TRBV29-1; D: .; DNA: TGCAGCGTTGTAGGGTTGAGGGGGAACACCGGGGAGCTGTTTTTT; CDR3: CSVVGLRGNTGELFF
length: 15; J: TRBJ2-7; size: .; V: TRBV11-2; D: TRBD1; DNA: TGTGCCAGCAGCACAGCGGGGACAGGGGCCTACGAGCAGTACTTC; CDR3: CASSTAGTGAYEQYF
length: 13; J: TRBJ1-5; size: .; V: TRBV27; D: TRBD1; DNA: TGTGCCAGCAGTCTTTACAGGGGGCAGCCCCAGCATTTT; CDR3: CASSLYRGQPQHF
length: 14; J: TRBJ2-2; size: .; V: TRBV5-1; D: .; DNA: TGCGCCAGCACCTGGGACTCGGACACCGGGGAGCTGTTTTTT; CDR3: CASTWDSDTGELFF
length: 16; J: TRBJ2-7; size: few; V: TRBV6-1; D: TRBD2; DNA: TGTGCCAGCAGTGATGGACTAGCCGGACTCAACTACGAGCAGTACTTC; CDR3: CASSDGLAGLNYEQYF
length: 16; J: TRBJ2-4; size: .; V: TRBV27; D: TRBD1; DNA: TGTGCCAGCACCTTCCAGGACAGGGGGACCAAAAACATTCAGTACTTC; CDR3: CASTFQDRGTKNIQYF
length: 12; J: TRBJ2-1; size: few; V: TRBV9; D: .; DNA: TGTGCCAGCAGCGAACCCAACAATGAGCAGTTCTTC; CDR3: CASSEPNNEQFF
length: 13; J: TRBJ1-1; size: many; V: TRBV29-1; D: TRBD1; DNA: TGCAGCGTTGATAGGACAGGGGGCACTGAAGCTTTCTTT; CDR3: CSVDRTGGTEAFF